This T cell receptor beta chain was found in a study of spatial heterogeneity in lung cancer. All TCR cDNA molecules were individually tagged with a unique molecular identifier. TCRdb passed the 5' RACE reads through MiXCR, listing each CDR3 protein once. Among 25,000 to 30,000 distinct CDR3 sequences listed, 8.4% were seen once. From germline, CDR1 is MNHNY and CDR2 SVGAGI (reference sequence). The CDR3 consists of 16 residues. The V gene end was trimmed by 5 bases and the J gene end by 1 base; junction bases not matched to a gene: 11. Time point defined: sample taken at primary tumor resection. The study sequenced unsorted whole RNA from tumor, nontumor lung or frozen PBMC. The donor group consisted of around 70 patients who had untreated, early-stage non-small cell lung cancer. This clonotype was observed many times.

The rearrangement joins TRBV6-6 to TRBJ2-7; 7 nucleotides line up with TRBD2. The TCR sequence derives from a female donor with early-stage non-small cell lung cancer. Sequenced here: PBMCs, sampled at surgery. In DNA form, the CDR3 reads TGTGCCAGCAGTAGCCCCCTGGCGGGAGTGTCCTACGAGCAGTACTTC. Protein sequence: CASSSPLAGVSYEQYF.